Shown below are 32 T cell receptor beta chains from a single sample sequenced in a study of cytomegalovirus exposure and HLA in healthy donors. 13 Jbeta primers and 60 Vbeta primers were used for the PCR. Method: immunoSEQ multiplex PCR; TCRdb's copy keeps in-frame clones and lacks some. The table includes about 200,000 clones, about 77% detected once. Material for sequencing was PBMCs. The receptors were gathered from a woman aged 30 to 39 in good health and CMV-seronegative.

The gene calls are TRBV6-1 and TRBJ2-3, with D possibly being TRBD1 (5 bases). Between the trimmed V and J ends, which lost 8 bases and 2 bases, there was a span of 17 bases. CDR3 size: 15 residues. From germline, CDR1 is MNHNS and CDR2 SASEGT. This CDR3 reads CASSAFRVNTDTQYF. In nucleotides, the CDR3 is TGTGCCAGCTCGGCCTTCAGGGTAAACACAGATACGCAGTATTTT.

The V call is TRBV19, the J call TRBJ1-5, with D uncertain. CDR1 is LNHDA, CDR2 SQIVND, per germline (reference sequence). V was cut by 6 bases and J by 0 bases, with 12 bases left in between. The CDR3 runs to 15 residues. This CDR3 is CASSREFISNQPQHF. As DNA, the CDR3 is TGTGCCAGTAGCCGAGAGTTCATTAGCAATCAGCCCCAGCATTTT. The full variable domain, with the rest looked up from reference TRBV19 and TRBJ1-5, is DGGITQSPKYLFRKEGQNVTLSCEQNLNHDAMYWYRQDPGQGLRLIYYSQIVNDFQKGDIAEGYSVSREKKESFPLTVTSAQKNPTAFYLCASSREFISNQPQHFGDGTRLSIL.

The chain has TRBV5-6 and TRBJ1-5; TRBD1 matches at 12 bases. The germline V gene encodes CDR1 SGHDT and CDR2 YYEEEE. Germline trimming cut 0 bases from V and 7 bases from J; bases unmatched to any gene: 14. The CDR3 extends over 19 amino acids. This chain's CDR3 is CASSLGGQGAKVIRQPQHF. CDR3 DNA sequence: TGTGCCAGCAGCTTGGGGGGACAGGGGGCGAAGGTGATCAGACAGCCCCAGCATTTT.

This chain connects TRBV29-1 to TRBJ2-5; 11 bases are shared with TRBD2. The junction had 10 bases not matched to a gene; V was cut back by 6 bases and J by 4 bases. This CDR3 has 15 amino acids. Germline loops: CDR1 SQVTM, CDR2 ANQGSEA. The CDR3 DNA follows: TGCAGCGTGCTAAAACTAGCGGGGGAACTAGAGACCCAGTACTTC. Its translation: CSVLKLAGELETQYF.

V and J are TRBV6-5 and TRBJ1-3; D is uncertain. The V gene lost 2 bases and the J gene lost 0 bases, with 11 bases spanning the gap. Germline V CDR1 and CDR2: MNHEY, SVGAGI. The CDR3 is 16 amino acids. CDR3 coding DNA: TGTGCCAGCAGTTACGACTTTCCTGACTCTGGAAACACCATATATTTT. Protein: CASSYDFPDSGNTIYF.

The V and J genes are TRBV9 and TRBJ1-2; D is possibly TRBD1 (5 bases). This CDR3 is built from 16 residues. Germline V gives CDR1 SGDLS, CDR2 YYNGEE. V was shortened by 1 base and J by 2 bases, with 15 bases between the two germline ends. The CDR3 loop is CASSVSATGTNYGYTF. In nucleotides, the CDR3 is TGTGCCAGCAGCGTATCCGCTACAGGAACGAACTATGGCTACACCTTC.

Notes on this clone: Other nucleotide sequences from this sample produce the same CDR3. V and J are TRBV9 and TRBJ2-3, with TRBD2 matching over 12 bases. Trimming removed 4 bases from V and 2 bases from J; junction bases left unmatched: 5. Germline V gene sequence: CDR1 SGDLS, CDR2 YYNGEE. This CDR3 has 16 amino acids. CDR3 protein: CASSPRTSGATDTQYF. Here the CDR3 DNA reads TGTGCCAGCAGCCCTCGGACTAGCGGGGCCACAGATACGCAGTATTTT.

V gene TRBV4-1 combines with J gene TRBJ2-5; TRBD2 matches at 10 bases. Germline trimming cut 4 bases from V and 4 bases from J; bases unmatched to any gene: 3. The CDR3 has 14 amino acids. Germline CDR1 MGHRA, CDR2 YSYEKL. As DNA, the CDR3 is TGCGCCAGCAGCCCTCTAGCGGGAGTAGAGACCCAGTACTTC. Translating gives CASSPLAGVETQYF.

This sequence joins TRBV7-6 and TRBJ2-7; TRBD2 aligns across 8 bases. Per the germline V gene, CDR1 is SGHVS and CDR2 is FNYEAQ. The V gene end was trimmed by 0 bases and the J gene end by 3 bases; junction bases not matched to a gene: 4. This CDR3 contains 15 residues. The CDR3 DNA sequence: TGTGCCAGCAGCTTAGCACGTAGCGGGAACTACGAGCAGTACTTC. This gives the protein CASSLARSGNYEQYF.

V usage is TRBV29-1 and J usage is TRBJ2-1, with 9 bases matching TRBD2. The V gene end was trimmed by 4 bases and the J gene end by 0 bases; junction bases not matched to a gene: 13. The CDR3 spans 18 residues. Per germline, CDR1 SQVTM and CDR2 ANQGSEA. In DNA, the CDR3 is TGCAGCGTTGTGGGGTGGCGGGGGACTAGCTCCTCCTACAATGAGCAGTTCTTC. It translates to CSVVGWRGTSSSYNEQFF.

In nucleotides, the CDR3 is TGTGCCAGCAGTTACACGGGAGGGAACACTGAAGCTTTCTTT. This codes for CASSYTGGNTEAFF. The gene calls are TRBV6-5 and TRBJ1-1; no reliable D call. Deletions cut 2 bases from V and 1 base from J, with 8 bases between. This CDR3 has 14 residues. Germline CDR1 MNHEY, CDR2 SVGAGI.

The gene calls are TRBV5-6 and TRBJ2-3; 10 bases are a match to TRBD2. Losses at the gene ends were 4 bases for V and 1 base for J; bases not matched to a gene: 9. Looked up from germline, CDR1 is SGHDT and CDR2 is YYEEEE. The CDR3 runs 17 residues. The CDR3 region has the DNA TGTGCCAGCAGCGTCCTGCCGAGCGGGGGGGGCACAGATACGCAGTATTTT. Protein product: CASSVLPSGGGTDTQYF.

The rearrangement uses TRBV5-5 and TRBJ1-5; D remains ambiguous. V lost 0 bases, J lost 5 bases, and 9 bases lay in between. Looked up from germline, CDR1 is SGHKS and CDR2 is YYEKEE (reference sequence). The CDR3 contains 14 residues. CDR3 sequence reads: CASSLDARDQPQHF. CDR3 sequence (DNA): TGTGCCAGCAGCTTGGATGCCCGGGATCAGCCCCAGCATTTT.

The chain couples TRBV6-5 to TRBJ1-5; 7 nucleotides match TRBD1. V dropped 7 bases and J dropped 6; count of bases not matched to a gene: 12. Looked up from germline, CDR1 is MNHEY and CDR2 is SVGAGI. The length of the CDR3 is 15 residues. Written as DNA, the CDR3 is TGTGCCAGCACCGAAGGGGCAGGGGGAGGTCAGCCCCAGCATTTT. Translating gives CASTEGAGGGQPQHF.

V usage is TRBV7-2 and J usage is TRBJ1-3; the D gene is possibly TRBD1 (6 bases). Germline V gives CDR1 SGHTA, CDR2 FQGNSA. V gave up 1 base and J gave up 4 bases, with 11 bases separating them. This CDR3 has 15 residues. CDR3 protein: CASSLVTGQGNTIYF. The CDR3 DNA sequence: TGTGCCAGCAGCTTAGTTACAGGGCAAGGAAACACCATATATTTT.

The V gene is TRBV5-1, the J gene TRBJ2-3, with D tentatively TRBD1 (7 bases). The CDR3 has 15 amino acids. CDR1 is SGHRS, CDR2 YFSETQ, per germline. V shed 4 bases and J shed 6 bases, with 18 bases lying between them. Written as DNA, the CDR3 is TGCGCCAGCAGCCGCGGGACAGCAAGAACGGATACGCAGTATTTT. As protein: CASSRGTARTDTQYF.

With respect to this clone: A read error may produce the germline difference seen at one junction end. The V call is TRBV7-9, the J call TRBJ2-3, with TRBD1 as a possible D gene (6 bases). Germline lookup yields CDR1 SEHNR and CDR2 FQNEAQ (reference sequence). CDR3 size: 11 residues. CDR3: CAGGLDNTHYF. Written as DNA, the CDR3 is TGTGCCGGGGGCCTCGATAATACGCACTATTTT.

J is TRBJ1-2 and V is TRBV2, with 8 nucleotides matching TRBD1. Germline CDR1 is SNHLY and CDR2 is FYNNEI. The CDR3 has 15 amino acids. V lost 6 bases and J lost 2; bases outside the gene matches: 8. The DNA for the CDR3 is TGTGCCAGCAGGCCCGACCGACAGGGGAACTATGGCTACACCTTC. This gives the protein CASRPDRQGNYGYTF. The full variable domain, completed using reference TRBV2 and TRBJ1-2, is EPEVTQTPSHQVTQMGQEVILRCVPISNHLYFYWYRQILGQKVEFLVSFYNNEISEKSEIFDDQFSVERPDGSNFTLKIRSTKLEDSAMYFCASRPDRQGNYGYTFGSGTRLTVV.

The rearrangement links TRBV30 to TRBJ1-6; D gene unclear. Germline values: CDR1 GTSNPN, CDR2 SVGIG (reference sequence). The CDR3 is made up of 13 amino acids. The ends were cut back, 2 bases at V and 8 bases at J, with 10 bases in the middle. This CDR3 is CAWSRSSDSPLHF. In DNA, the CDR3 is TGTGCCTGGAGTCGGTCGTCGGATTCACCCCTCCACTTT.

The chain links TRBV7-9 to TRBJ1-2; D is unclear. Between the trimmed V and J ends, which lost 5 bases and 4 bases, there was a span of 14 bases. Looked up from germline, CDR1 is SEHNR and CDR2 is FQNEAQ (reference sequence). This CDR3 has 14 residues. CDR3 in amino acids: CASSDPGRIYGYTF. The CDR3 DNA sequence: TGTGCCAGCAGCGATCCGGGGAGGATCTATGGCTACACCTTC.

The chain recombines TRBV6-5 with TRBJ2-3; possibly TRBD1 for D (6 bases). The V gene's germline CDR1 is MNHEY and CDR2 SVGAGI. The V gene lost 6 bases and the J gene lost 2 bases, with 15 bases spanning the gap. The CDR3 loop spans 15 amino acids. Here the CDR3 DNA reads TGTGCCAGCAGCCCGTCAGGGGCCGACACAGATACGCAGTATTTT. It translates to CASSPSGADTDTQYF.

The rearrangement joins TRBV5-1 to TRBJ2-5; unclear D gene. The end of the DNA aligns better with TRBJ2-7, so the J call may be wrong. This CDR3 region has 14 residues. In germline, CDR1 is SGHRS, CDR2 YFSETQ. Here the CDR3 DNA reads TGCGCCAGCAGCTTGGAGCCCGGGTCCTACGAGCAGTACTTC. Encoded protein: CASSLEPGSYEQYF.

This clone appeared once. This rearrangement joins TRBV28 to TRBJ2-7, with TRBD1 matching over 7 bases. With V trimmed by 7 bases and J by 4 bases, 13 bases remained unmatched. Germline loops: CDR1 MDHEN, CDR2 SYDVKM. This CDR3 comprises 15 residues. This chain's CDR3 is CASNPDREWTYEQYF. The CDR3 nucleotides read TGTGCCAGCAACCCCGACAGGGAATGGACGTACGAGCAGTACTTC. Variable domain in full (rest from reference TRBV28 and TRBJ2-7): DVKVTQSSRYLVKRTGEKVFLECVQDMDHENMFWYRQDPGLGLRLIYFSYDVKMKEKGDIPEGYSVSREKKERFSLILESASTNQTSMYLCASNPDREWTYEQYFGPGTRLTVT.

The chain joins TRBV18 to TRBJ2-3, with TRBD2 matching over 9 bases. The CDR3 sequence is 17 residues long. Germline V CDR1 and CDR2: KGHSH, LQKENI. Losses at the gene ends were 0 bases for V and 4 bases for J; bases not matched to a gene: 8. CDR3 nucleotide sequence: TGTGCCAGCTCACCACCGAAGGCTAGCGGGATCTCAGATACGCAGTATTTT. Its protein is CASSPPKASGISDTQYF.

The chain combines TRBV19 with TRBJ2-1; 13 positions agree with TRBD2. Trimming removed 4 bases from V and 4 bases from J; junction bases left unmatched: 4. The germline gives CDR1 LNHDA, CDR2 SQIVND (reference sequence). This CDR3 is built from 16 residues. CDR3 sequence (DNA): TGTGCCAGTAGTACGGGACTAGCGGGACCTTACAATGAGCAGTTCTTC. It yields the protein CASSTGLAGPYNEQFF.

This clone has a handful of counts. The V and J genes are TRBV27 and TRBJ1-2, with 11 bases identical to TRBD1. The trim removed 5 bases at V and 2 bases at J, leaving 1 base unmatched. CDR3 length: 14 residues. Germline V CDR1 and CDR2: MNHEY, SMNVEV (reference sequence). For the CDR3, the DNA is TGTGCCAGCAGTAGGACAGGGGGCAACTATGGCTACACCTTC. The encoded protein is CASSRTGGNYGYTF.

DNA of the CDR3: TGTGCCAGCTCACCCCAACGAACTAGCGGTCCCTACGAGCAGTACTTC. Its protein is CASSPQRTSGPYEQYF. The V gene is TRBV18, the J gene TRBJ2-7; 8 nucleotides agree with TRBD2. The CDR3 is 16 amino acids. Per germline, CDR1 KGHSH and CDR2 LQKENI. Unmatched junction bases numbered 9, after V lost 3 bases and J lost 2 bases.

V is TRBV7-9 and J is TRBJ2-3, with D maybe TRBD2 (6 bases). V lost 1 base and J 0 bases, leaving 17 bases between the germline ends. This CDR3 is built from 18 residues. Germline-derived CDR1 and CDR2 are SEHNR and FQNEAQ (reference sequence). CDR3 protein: CASSLGGSRGTSTDTQYF. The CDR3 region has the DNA TGTGCCAGCAGCTTAGGAGGGTCGCGGGGAACTAGCACAGATACGCAGTATTTT.

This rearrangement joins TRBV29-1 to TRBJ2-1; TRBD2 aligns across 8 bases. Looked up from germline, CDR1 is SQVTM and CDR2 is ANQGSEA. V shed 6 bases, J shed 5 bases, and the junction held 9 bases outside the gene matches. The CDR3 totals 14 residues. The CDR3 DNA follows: TGCAGCGTCGTCGGGGGGGACGTCCACAATGAGCAGTTCTTC. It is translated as CSVVGGDVHNEQFF.

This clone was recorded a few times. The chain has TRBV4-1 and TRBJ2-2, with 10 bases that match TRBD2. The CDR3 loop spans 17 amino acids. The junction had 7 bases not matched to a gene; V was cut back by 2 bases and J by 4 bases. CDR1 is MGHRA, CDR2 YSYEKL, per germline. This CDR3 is CASSQPTSGEFTGELFF. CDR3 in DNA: TGCGCCAGCAGCCAACCCACTAGCGGGGAATTCACCGGGGAGCTGTTTTTT.

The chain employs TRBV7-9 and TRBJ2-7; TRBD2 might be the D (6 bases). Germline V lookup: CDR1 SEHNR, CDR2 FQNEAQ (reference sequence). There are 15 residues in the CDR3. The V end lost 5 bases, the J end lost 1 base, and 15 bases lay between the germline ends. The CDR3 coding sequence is TGTGCCAGCAGCCGAGAGGGTCGGGGGTCCTACGAGCAGTACTTC. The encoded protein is CASSREGRGSYEQYF.

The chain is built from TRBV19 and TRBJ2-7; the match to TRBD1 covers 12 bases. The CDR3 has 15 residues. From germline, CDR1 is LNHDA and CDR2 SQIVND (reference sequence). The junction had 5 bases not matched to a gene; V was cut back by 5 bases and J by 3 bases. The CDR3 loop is CASSPGTGGFYEQYF. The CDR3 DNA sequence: TGTGCCAGTAGTCCCGGGACAGGGGGCTTCTACGAGCAGTACTTC.